Many counts were recorded for the clone carrying this TCR beta chain. Antigen specificity is unknown. Noted time point: newly diagnosed GD, antithyroid drugs for less than 3 months. RNA extracted from PBMCs served as the sequencing template. EDTA tubes were used for drawing 8 to 9 milliliters of peripheral blood. V was pared by 2 bases and J by 7 bases, with 12 bases between. This CDR3 has 13 amino acids. The germline V gene has CDR1 SGHNT and CDR2 YENEEA. The data were taken from a study of regulatory T cells in long-lasting Graves disease. CDR3-region Arm-PCR and iRepertoire HTBI primers produced the TCR beta libraries. TCRdb re-called the multiplex PCR reads through MiXCR, storing one row per CDR3 protein. The data contain a few hundred thousand distinct CDR3 sequences, roughly 15% of them singletons. Regarding the study as a whole: Persistent cases favored TRBV28, TRBJ1-2 and TRBJ2-5.

This sample also belongs to another study, concerning T cells in Graves' hyperthyroidism and ophthalmopathy. As reported in that work: Graves' hyperthyroidism showing no ophthalmopathy progression within 18 months was considered stable. Diagnoses were established using clinical symptoms, serum thyroxine and TRAb, thyroid ultrasound and orbital computed tomography.

Sequences were derived from peripheral blood mononuclear cells (PBMCs), sampled at new diagnosis, from a patient treated with antithyroid drugs. The genes are TRBV11-3 and TRBJ2-7, with D unclear. This TCR derives from a woman between 40 and 55 years old with Graves disease. The CDR3 loop is CASSLFQAAEQYF. Here the CDR3 DNA reads TGTGCCAGCAGCTTATTCCAGGCGGCGGAGCAGTACTTC.